These T cell receptor beta chains were read from a single sample in a study of shared clonotypes between healthy human individuals. TCRdb's table, derived via immunoSEQ multiplex PCR, lists solely in-frame clones and lacks some. This table has 2 million to 3 million clones, 93% appearing once. Source material: naive CD4+ T cells from PBMCs. These receptors were obtained from a young man in good health. Some clones in this sample may be carry-over from other donors' samples. Each CDR3 is given with its conserved first and last residue. The order of the fields is J gene, D gene, clone size, V gene, CDR3 protein, CDR3 DNA. D genes are given only for firm matches. Clone size is given for some rows only: seen once, a few or many times, or a class if the clone is expanded.

TRBJ1-4	NA	NA	TRBV27	CASSLSGGLNEKLFF	TGTGCCAGCAGTTTATCTGGGGGGCTGAATGAAAAACTGTTTTTT
TRBJ2-1	TRBD2	NA	TRBV5-1	CASSTFPGGREISEQFF	TGCGCCAGCAGCACCTTCCCGGGGGGGCGGGAGATAAGTGAGCAGTTCTTC
TRBJ2-3	NA	NA	TRBV11-2	CASSLVVGAVDTQYF	TGTGCCAGCAGCTTAGTCGTGGGAGCCGTAGATACGCAGTATTTT
TRBJ1-4	TRBD1	NA	TRBV28	CASNKLTGGNEKLFF	TGTGCCAGCAACAAACTGACAGGGGGGAATGAAAAACTGTTTTTT
TRBJ1-5	NA	NA	TRBV6-6	CASSPGRLNQPQHF	TGTGCCAGCAGCCCCGGACGGCTCAATCAGCCCCAGCATTTT
TRBJ1-1	NA	NA	TRBV7-9	CASSLAARLRRADTEAFF	TGTGCCAGCAGCTTAGCGGCCAGGTTAAGGAGGGCGGACACTGAAGCTTTCTTT
TRBJ1-2	NA	NA	TRBV7-2	CASSLYSNYGYTF	TGTGCCAGCAGCTTATACAGCAACTATGGCTACACCTTC
TRBJ2-3	TRBD2	NA	TRBV18	CASSPLAGARTDTQYF	TGTGCCAGCTCACCACTAGCGGGAGCGCGCACAGATACGCAGTATTTT
TRBJ2-1	TRBD2	NA	TRBV7-9	CASSLLIAGVNEQFF	TGTGCCAGCAGCTTACTTATCGCGGGAGTGAATGAGCAGTTCTTC
TRBJ1-5	TRBD1	once	TRBV19	CASSIGGTGNQPQHF	TGTGCCAGTAGTATTGGAGGGACAGGGAATCAGCCCCAGCATTTT
TRBJ2-5	TRBD1	NA	TRBV28	CASSYRGRGETQYF	TGTGCCAGCAGCTACAGGGGGCGCGGAGAGACCCAGTACTTC
TRBJ1-5	NA	NA	TRBV15	CATSRIGGLFSNQPQHF	TGTGCCACCAGCCGTATCGGTGGTTTATTTAGCAATCAGCCCCAGCATTTT
TRBJ1-2	TRBD1	once	TRBV19	CASSIEGQRTYGYTF	TGTGCCAGTAGTATAGAGGGACAGAGGACCTATGGCTACACCTTC
TRBJ1-5	NA	NA	TRBV7-2	CASSSHNSNQPQHF	TGTGCCAGCAGCTCCCACAATAGCAATCAGCCCCAGCATTTT
TRBJ2-1	NA	NA	TRBV5-1	CASSAGPMVYNEQFF	TGCGCCAGCAGCGCTGGACCGATGGTATACAATGAGCAGTTCTTC
TRBJ2-7	NA	NA	TRBV2	CASSALYEQYF	TGTGCCAGCAGTGCTCTCTACGAGCAGTACTTC
TRBJ2-7	NA	NA	TRBV5-1	CASSLTEVPGYEQYF	TGCGCCAGCAGCCTGACGGAGGTGCCGGGGTACGAGCAGTACTTC
TRBJ1-1	NA	NA	TRBV28	CASSFLGGNTEAFF	TGTGCCAGCAGTTTTCTCGGGGGAAACACTGAAGCTTTCTTT
TRBJ2-7	NA	NA	TRBV29-1	CSVVWLGLGEQYF	TGCAGCGTTGTCTGGCTGGGACTGGGCGAGCAGTACTTC
TRBJ2-3	NA	once	TRBV7-9	CASSTDTRTDTQYF	TGTGCCAGCAGCACAGACACTCGCACAGATACGCAGTATTTT
TRBJ2-5	NA	NA	TRBV30	CAWSLGSPQETQYF	TGTGCCTGGAGCCTGGGAAGCCCCCAAGAGACCCAGTACTTC
TRBJ2-3	TRBD1	NA	TRBV7-9	CASSPRQGAVDTQYF	TGTGCCAGCAGCCCTCGACAGGGCGCGGTGGATACGCAGTATTTT
TRBJ2-7	TRBD2	NA	TRBV29-1	CSVEAAGGPVQYF	TGCAGCGTTGAAGCAGCGGGAGGGCCAGTGCAGTACTTC
TRBJ2-7	TRBD2	once	TRBV6-6	CASRDRSGSKTYEQYF	TGTGCCAGCAGGGATAGGAGCGGGAGCAAGACCTACGAGCAGTACTTC
TRBJ1-1	NA	NA	TRBV29-1	CSVEVSGGIPPEAFF	TGCAGCGTTGAGGTCAGTGGCGGGATCCCCCCTGAAGCTTTCTTT
TRBJ2-7	NA	NA	TRBV4-1	CASSQTTGAYEQYF	TGCGCCAGCAGCCAAACGACAGGAGCCTACGAGCAGTACTTC
TRBJ2-7	NA	NA	TRBV10-3	CAISESVEGNYEQYF	TGTGCCATCAGTGAGTCTGTCGAGGGGAACTACGAGCAGTACTTC
TRBJ1-4	TRBD1	NA	TRBV30	CAWSVEQGATNEKLFF	TGTGCCTGGAGTGTGGAACAGGGGGCCACTAATGAAAAACTGTTTTTT
TRBJ1-2	TRBD1	NA	TRBV25-1	CASSDPRTGSNYGYTF	TGTGCCAGCAGTGACCCTAGGACAGGGTCTAACTATGGCTACACCTTC
TRBJ2-5	TRBD2	NA	TRBV5-1	CASSRTSGFQETQYF	TGCGCCAGCAGTCGGACTAGCGGATTCCAAGAGACCCAGTACTTC
TRBJ1-1	TRBD1	NA	TRBV6-1	CASRDRVVTEAFF	TGTGCCAGCAGGGACAGGGTTGTCACTGAAGCTTTCTTT
TRBJ2-4	TRBD2	NA	TRBV7-2	CASSHYPGTSGRTKNIQYF	TGTGCCAGCAGCCACTATCCCGGGACTAGCGGGAGAACCAAAAACATTCAGTACTTC
TRBJ1-5	TRBD1	NA	TRBV7-8	CASSRTRVGQSNQPQHF	TGTGCCAGCAGCCGAACCCGAGTGGGACAGAGCAATCAGCCCCAGCATTTT
TRBJ1-4	NA	once	TRBV4-3	CASSEALNEKLFF	TGCGCCAGCAGTGAGGCCCTTAATGAAAAACTGTTTTTT
TRBJ1-5	NA	NA	TRBV4-1	CASSQADREPQHF	TGCGCCAGCAGCCAAGCCGACAGAGAACCCCAGCATTTT
TRBJ2-3	TRBD2	NA	TRBV4-2	CASSLRETSGPVDTQYF	TGTGCCAGCAGCCTCCGGGAGACTAGCGGTCCGGTGGATACGCAGTATTTT
TRBJ2-7	TRBD2	NA	TRBV5-6	CASSRGTRQDNEQYF	TGTGCCAGCAGCAGGGGGACTAGACAAGATAACGAGCAGTACTTC
TRBJ2-1	NA	NA	TRBV15	CATSRGASSYNEQFF	TGTGCCACCAGCAGAGGAGCGAGCTCCTACAATGAGCAGTTCTTC
TRBJ1-3	NA	NA	TRBV30	CAWGSLEGARNTIYF	TGTGCCTGGGGCTCACTCGAGGGTGCTAGAAACACCATATATTTT
TRBJ1-4	NA	once	TRBV6-1	CASSEALEGWEKLFF	TGTGCCAGCAGTGAAGCGCTAGAGGGCTGGGAAAAACTGTTTTTT